The 24 T cell receptor beta chains below come from one sample, sequenced in a study of T cell responses to AZD1222 COVID-19 vaccine. Data came from immunoSEQ multiplex PCR; TCRdb stores just in-frame clones and leaves some out. The repertoire has 150,000 or so clones, 80% to 90% of them found once; the top ten carry roughly 6.9%. This material consisted of peripheral blood, taken after recovery from COVID-19. The receptor set was obtained from an adult who had recovered from COVID-19.

This clone was detected once. This chain uses TRBV19 with TRBJ1-5; 9 nucleotides match TRBD1. Germline trimming cut 4 bases from V and 1 base from J; bases unmatched to any gene: 2. The CDR3 covers 15 residues. Germline CDR1 and CDR2: LNHDA and SQIVND (reference sequence). The CDR3 region has the DNA TGTGCCAGTAGTACACAGGGGGCCAGCAATCAGCCCCAGCATTTT. It codes for CASSTQGASNQPQHF. The variable domain in full, completed from reference TRBV19 and TRBJ1-5, reads DGGITQSPKYLFRKEGQNVTLSCEQNLNHDAMYWYRQDPGQGLRLIYYSQIVNDFQKGDIAEGYSVSREKKESFPLTVTSAQKNPTAFYLCASSTQGASNQPQHFGDGTRLSIL.

J is TRBJ1-3 and V is TRBV7-6; D unclear. The CDR3 is made up of 13 amino acids. The germline V gene has CDR1 SGHVS and CDR2 FNYEAQ. Between the trimmed V and J ends, which lost 5 bases and 0 bases, there was a span of 5 bases. The CDR3 nucleotides read TGTGCCAGCAGCCCCAACTCTGGAAACACCATATATTTT. Protein sequence: CASSPNSGNTIYF.

The CDR3 here is CAISQGSGNTIYF. In DNA form, the CDR3 reads TGTGCCATCAGCCAGGGTTCTGGAAACACCATATATTTT. The chain joins TRBV10-3 to TRBJ1-3; possibly TRBD1 for D (5 bases). CDR1 is ENHRY and CDR2 is SYGVKD in the germline V gene. This CDR3 has 13 residues. V lost 6 bases, J lost 1 base, and 7 bases lay in between.

The genes are TRBV27 and TRBJ1-2; the match to TRBD1 covers 10 bases. V trimming: 5 bases; J trimming: 0 bases; junction bases outside the gene matches: 3. The CDR3 is 15 amino acids. CDR1 and CDR2 from the germline V gene are MNHEY and SMNVEV (reference sequence). DNA for the CDR3: TGTGCCAGCAGTACCGGGACAGGGGCTAACTATGGCTACACCTTC. Residues: CASSTGTGANYGYTF.

The chain uses TRBV5-1 and TRBJ1-2, with 9 bases aligning to TRBD1. Germline V gene sequence: CDR1 SGHRS, CDR2 YFSETQ. The CDR3 is made up of 13 amino acids. V gave up 4 bases and J gave up 5 bases; unmatched junction bases: 3. The CDR3 loop reads CASSKGQGYGYTF. Written as DNA, the CDR3 is TGCGCCAGCAGCAAGGGACAGGGTTATGGCTACACCTTC. Full variable domain (outside the CDR3, taken from reference TRBV5-1 and TRBJ1-2): KAGVTQTPRYLIKTRGQQVTLSCSPISGHRSVSWYQQTPGQGLQFLFEYFSETQRNKGNFPGRFSGRQFSNSRSEMNVSTLELGDSALYLCASSKGQGYGYTFGSGTRLTVV.

CDR3 residues: CASSLTSGGANTGELFF. The CDR3 region has the DNA TGTGCCAGCAGCTTAACCTCCGGCGGGGCCAACACCGGGGAGCTGTTTTTT. The chain recombines TRBV7-3 with TRBJ2-2, with D possibly TRBD2 on 6 matching bases. Germline V gene lookup returns CDR1 SGHTA and CDR2 FQGTGA. The ends were cut back, 0 bases at V and 2 bases at J, with 13 bases in the middle. There are 17 residues in the CDR3.

The chain uses TRBV9 and TRBJ1-1; D is unresolved. The V end lost 0 bases, the J end lost 7 bases, and 13 bases lay between the germline ends. The CDR3 is 14 amino acids. CDR1 SGDLS and CDR2 YYNGEE come from the germline V gene. The CDR3 spells CASSVGAVGGEAFF. The CDR3 DNA reads as TGTGCCAGCAGCGTAGGGGCCGTGGGTGGTGAAGCTTTCTTT.

This clone was recorded once. V is TRBV6-2 or TRBV6-3 and J is TRBJ1-2; D gene ambiguous. The CDR3 length is 12 residues. Germline assignment: CDR1 MNHEY and CDR2 SVGEGT. Trimming took off 5 bases at V and 4 bases at J, with 8 bases between the two ends. CDR3 nucleotides: TGTGCCAGCAGTGACGGCCCCTATGGCTACACCTTC. Encoded protein: CASSDGPYGYTF.

The V gene is TRBV19, the J gene TRBJ1-1; D gene ambiguous. This CDR3 is 12 amino acids long. Trimming took 6 bases from V and 6 from J, leaving 11 bases between them. Germline CDR1 and CDR2: LNHDA and SQIVND (reference sequence). The CDR3 nucleotides read TGTGCCAGTAGCCAAGGCGGCCCTGAAGCTTTCTTT. Amino acid sequence: CASSQGGPEAFF.

The rearrangement uses TRBV7-6 and TRBJ1-3, with a tentative D call TRBD1 (5 bases). V lost 1 base, J lost 0 bases, and 16 bases lay in between. The germline V gene has CDR1 SGHVS and CDR2 FNYEAQ. The CDR3 is made up of 18 amino acids. The CDR3: CASSLERTGPSSGNTIYF. DNA for the CDR3: TGTGCCAGCAGCTTAGAGCGTACGGGGCCAAGCTCTGGAAACACCATATATTTT.

This rearrangement joins TRBV27 to TRBJ1-2; D perhaps matches TRBD1 (5 bases). Trimming removed 4 bases at V and 7 bases at J, with 13 bases between. The germline gives CDR1 MNHEY, CDR2 SMNVEV (reference sequence). The CDR3 totals 13 residues. The CDR3 sequence is CASSSQGLGGYTF. CDR3 in DNA: TGTGCCAGCAGTTCGCAGGGATTGGGTGGCTACACCTTC.

The gene calls are TRBV6-2 or TRBV6-3 and TRBJ1-5; TRBD1 matches at 8 bases. CDR3 length: 16 residues. Germline assignment: CDR1 MNHEY and CDR2 SVGEGT. V shed 4 bases and J 3 bases; nucleotides not matched to a gene: 8. The CDR3 DNA reads as TGTGCCAGCAGTTCCCATGGGACAGGATCCAATCAGCCCCAGCATTTT. This codes for CASSSHGTGSNQPQHF.

The rearrangement uses TRBV3-1 (or the pseudogene TRBV3-2) and TRBJ1-6, with 8 bases identical to TRBD1. CDR3 length: 15 amino acids. Germline trimming cut 3 bases from V and 10 bases from J; bases unmatched to any gene: 8. Germline V gene lookup returns CDR1 LGHDT and CDR2 YNNKEL (reference sequence). CDR3 loop: CASSHRQGPGSPLHF. Here the CDR3 DNA reads TGTGCCAGCAGCCATCGACAGGGGCCCGGGTCACCCCTCCACTTT.

The chain is built from TRBV18 and TRBJ1-3; 7 bases fit TRBD1. CDR1 is KGHSH, CDR2 LQKENI, per germline. This CDR3 is built from 14 residues. Trimming took 6 bases from V and 2 from J; bases not matched to a gene: 4. The CDR3 sequence: CASSPQGAGNTIYF. The CDR3 bases are TGTGCCAGCTCTCCTCAGGGGGCTGGAAACACCATATATTTT.

The J gene is TRBJ1-2, the V gene TRBV7-9; D possibly corresponds to TRBD1 (5 bases). The CDR3 runs to 15 residues. CDR1 and CDR2 from the germline V gene are SEHNR and FQNEAQ (reference sequence). Trimming took 5 bases from V and 4 from J, leaving 17 bases between them. The CDR3 loop reads CASSPGGVMSYGYTF. CDR3 sequence (DNA): TGTGCCAGCAGCCCTGGGGGAGTTATGAGCTATGGCTACACCTTC. The full variable domain, with the rest looked up from reference TRBV7-9 and TRBJ1-2, is DTGVSQNPRHKITKRGQNVTFRCDPISEHNRLYWYRQTLGQGPEFLTYFQNEAQLEKSRLLSDRFSAERPKGSFSTLEIQRTEQGDSAMYLCASSPGGVMSYGYTFGSGTRLTVV.

The rearrangement joins TRBV27 to TRBJ2-1, with D possibly matching TRBD2 (5 bases). The V gene lost 4 bases and the J gene lost 2 bases, with 9 bases spanning the gap. The CDR3 sequence is 14 residues long. Per the germline V gene, CDR1 is MNHEY and CDR2 is SMNVEV (reference sequence). The DNA of the CDR3 is TGTGCCAGCAGTTCCAGCGGAACCTACAATGAGCAGTTCTTC. Translated, it gives CASSSSGTYNEQFF.

This clone was seen once. The chain uses TRBV6-2 or TRBV6-3 and TRBJ1-2; 10 bases map to TRBD1. The CDR3 loop spans 14 amino acids. CDR1 MNHEY and CDR2 SVGEGT come from the germline V gene. The J segment lost 7 bases and the V segment lost 2 bases, leaving 4 bases of the junction unmatched. CDR3 in DNA: TGTGCCAGCAGTTACGACAGGGGGCTGTCTGGCTACACCTTC. Its translation is CASSYDRGLSGYTF.

The chain employs TRBV7-2 and TRBJ2-7; D possibly corresponds to TRBD2 (6 bases). V was pared by 4 bases and J by 2 bases, with 18 bases between. The germline gives CDR1 SGHTA, CDR2 FQGNSA. This CDR3 comprises 16 residues. The CDR3 protein is CASSYSGSGPPYEQYF. The DNA for the CDR3 is TGTGCCAGCAGCTATTCGGGGAGCGGGCCCCCCTACGAGCAGTACTTC.

The rearrangement joins TRBV7-3 to TRBJ2-1; no firm D call. The V and J ends lost 5 bases and 0 bases respectively, with 14 bases between them. This CDR3 is built from 16 residues. Germline assignment: CDR1 SGHTA and CDR2 FQGTGA. This CDR3 is CASSPVLESSYNEQFF. In DNA form, the CDR3 reads TGTGCCAGCAGCCCGGTGTTGGAGAGCTCCTACAATGAGCAGTTCTTC.

This clone was recorded a few times. The rearrangement links TRBV6-4 to TRBJ1-1; D not resolved. The CDR3 extends over 14 amino acids. The V end lost 7 bases, the J end lost 1 base, and 13 bases lay between the germline ends. CDR1 is MRHNA and CDR2 is SNTAGT in the germline V gene. The CDR3 spells CASKVAAGNTEAFF. The CDR3 DNA sequence: TGTGCCAGCAAAGTGGCGGCGGGGAACACTGAAGCTTTCTTT.

The V and J genes are TRBV29-1 and TRBJ2-4; 7 bases fit TRBD1. V was pared by 6 bases and J by 0 bases, with 5 bases of the junction left unmatched. The CDR3 totals 14 residues. Germline CDR1 is SQVTM and CDR2 is ANQGSEA. CDR3 protein: CSVRDRIAKNIQYF. Here the CDR3 DNA reads TGCAGCGTCCGGGACAGAATAGCCAAAAACATTCAGTACTTC.

The rearrangement uses TRBV3-1 (or the pseudogene TRBV3-2) and TRBJ2-5; 9 bases line up with TRBD2. Germline trimming cut 4 bases from V and 1 base from J; bases unmatched to any gene: 7. CDR1 is LGHDT, CDR2 YNNKEL, per germline (reference sequence). CDR3 length equals 16 residues. The CDR3: CASSPLAGGLQETQYF. In DNA, the CDR3 is TGTGCCAGCAGCCCCTTGGCGGGGGGGCTCCAAGAGACCCAGTACTTC.

V usage is TRBV27 and J usage is TRBJ2-7; 7 bases are shared with TRBD2. This CDR3 has 15 amino acids. The trim removed 8 bases at V and 2 bases at J, leaving 12 bases unmatched. Germline loops: CDR1 MNHEY, CDR2 SMNVEV (reference sequence). The CDR3 is CASRQTSPSAYEQYF. The CDR3 region has the DNA TGTGCCAGCCGTCAGACTAGCCCATCCGCCTACGAGCAGTACTTC.

This clone has just a few counts. Here the CDR3 reads CASTPVMSSYNSPLHF. The CDR3 DNA reads as TGTGCCAGCACACCTGTGATGAGCTCCTATAATTCACCCCTCCACTTT. The chain employs TRBV28 and TRBJ1-6; D is unresolved. The CDR3 length is 16 residues. V lost 7 bases, J lost 0 bases, and 13 bases lay in between. The germline CDR1 and CDR2 sequences are MDHEN and SYDVKM.